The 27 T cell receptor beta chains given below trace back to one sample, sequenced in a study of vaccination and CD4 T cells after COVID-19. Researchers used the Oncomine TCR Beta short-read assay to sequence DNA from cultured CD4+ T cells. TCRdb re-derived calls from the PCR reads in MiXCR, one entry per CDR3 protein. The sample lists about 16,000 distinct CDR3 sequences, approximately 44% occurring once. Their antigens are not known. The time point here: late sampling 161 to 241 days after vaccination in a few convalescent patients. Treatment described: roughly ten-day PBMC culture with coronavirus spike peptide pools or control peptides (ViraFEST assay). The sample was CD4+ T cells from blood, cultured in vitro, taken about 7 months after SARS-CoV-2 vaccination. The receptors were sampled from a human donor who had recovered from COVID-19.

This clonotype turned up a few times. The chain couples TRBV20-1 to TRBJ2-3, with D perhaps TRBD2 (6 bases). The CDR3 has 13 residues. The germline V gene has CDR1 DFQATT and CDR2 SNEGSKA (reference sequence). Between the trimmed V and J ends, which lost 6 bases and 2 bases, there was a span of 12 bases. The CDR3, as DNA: TGCAGTGCGCCCGGACTAACCACAGATACGCAGTATTTT. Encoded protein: CSAPGLTTDTQYF.

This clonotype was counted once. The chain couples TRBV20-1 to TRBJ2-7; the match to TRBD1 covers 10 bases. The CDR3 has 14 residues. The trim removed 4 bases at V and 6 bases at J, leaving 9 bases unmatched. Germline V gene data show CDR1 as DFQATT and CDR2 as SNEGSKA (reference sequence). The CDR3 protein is CSAISGTGVREQYF. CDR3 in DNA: TGCAGTGCTATCTCCGGGACAGGGGTCCGCGAGCAGTACTTC.

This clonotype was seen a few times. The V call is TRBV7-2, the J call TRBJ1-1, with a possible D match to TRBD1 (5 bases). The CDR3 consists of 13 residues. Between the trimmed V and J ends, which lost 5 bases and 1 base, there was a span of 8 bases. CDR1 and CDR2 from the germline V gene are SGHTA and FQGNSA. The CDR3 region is CASSSGQNTEAFF. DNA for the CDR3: TGTGCCAGCAGCAGCGGACAGAACACTGAAGCTTTCTTT. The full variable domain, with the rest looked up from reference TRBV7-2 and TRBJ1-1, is GAGVSQSPSNKVTEKGKDVELRCDPISGHTALYWYRQSLGQGLEFLIYFQGNSAPDKSGLPSDRFSAERTGGSVSTLTIQRTQQEDSAVYLCASSSGQNTEAFFGQGTRLTVV.

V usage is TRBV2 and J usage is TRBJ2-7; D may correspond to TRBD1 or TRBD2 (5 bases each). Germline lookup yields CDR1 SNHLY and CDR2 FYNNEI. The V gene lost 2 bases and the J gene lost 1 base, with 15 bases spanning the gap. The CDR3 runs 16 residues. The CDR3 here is CASSEWASWGSYEQYF. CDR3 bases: TGTGCCAGCAGTGAATGGGCCTCCTGGGGGTCCTACGAGCAGTACTTC.

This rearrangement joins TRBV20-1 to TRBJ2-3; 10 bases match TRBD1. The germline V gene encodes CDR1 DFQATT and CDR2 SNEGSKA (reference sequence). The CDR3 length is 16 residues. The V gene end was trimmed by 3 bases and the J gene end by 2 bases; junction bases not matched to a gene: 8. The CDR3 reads CSASLVGTGVTDTQYF. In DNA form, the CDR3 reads TGCAGTGCTAGTTTAGTCGGGACAGGGGTCACAGATACGCAGTATTTT.

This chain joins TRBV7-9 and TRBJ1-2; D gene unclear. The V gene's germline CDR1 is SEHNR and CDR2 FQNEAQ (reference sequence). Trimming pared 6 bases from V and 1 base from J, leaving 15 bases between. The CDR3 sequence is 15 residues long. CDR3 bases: TGTGCCAGCAGGAAAGATGGACGGAATAACTATGGCTACACCTTC. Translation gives CASRKDGRNNYGYTF.

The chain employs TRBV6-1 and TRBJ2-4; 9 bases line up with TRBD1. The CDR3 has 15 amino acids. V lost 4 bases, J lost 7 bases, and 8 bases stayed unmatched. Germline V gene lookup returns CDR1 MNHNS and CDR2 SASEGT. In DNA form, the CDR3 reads TGTGCCAGCAGTGTAGACAGGGGGGCCGGGAACATTCAGTACTTC. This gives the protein CASSVDRGAGNIQYF.

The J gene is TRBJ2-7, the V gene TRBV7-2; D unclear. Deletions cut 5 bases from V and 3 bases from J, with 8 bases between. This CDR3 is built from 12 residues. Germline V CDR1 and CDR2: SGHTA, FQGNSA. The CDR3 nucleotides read TGTGCCAGCAGCCTCCTAAACTACGAGCAGTACTTC. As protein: CASSLLNYEQYF.

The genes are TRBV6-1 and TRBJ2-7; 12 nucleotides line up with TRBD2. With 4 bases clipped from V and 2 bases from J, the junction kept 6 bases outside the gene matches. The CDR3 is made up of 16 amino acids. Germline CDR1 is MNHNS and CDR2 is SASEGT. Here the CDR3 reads CASSATSGGSTYEQYF. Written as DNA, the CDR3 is TGTGCCAGCAGTGCCACTAGCGGGGGGTCTACCTACGAGCAGTACTTC.

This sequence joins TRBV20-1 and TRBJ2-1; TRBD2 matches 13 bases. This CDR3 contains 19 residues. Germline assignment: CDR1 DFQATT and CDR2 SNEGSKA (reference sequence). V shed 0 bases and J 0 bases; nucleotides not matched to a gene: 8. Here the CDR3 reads CSARDWRTSGGSSYNEQFF. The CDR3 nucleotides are TGCAGTGCTAGAGATTGGAGGACTAGCGGGGGTAGCTCCTACAATGAGCAGTTCTTC.

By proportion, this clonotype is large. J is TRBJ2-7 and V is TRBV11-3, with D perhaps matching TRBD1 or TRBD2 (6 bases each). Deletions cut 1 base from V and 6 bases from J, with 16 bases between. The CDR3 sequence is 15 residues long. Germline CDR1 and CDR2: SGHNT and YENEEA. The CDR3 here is CASSLGSGAGGEQYF. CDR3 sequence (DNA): TGTGCCAGCAGCTTAGGTTCGGGGGCTGGGGGCGAGCAGTACTTC.

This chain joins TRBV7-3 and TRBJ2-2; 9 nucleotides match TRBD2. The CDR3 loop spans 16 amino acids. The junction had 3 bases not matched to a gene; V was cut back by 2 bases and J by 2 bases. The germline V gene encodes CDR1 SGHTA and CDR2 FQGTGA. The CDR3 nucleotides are TGTGCCAGCAGCTTATTGGGACTAGCTAACACCGGGGAGCTGTTTTTT. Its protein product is CASSLLGLANTGELFF.

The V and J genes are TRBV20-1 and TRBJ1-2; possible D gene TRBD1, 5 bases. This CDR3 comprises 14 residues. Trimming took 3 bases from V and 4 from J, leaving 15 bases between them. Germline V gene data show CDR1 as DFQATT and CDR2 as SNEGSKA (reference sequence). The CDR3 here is CSARPTDGTYGYTF. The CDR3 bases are TGCAGTGCTAGGCCCACCGACGGGACCTATGGCTACACCTTC.

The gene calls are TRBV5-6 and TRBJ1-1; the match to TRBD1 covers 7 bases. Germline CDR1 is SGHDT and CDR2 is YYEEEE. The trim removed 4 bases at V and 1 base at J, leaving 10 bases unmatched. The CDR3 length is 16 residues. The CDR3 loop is CASSPGLGTANTEAFF. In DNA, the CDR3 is TGTGCCAGCAGCCCAGGTCTCGGGACAGCGAACACTGAAGCTTTCTTT.

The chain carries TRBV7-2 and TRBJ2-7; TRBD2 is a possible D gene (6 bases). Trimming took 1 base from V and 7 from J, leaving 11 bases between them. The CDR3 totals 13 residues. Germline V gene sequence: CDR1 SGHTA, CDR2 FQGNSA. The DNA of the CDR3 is TGTGCCAGCAGCTTAGAGGGTGGGAGGGAGCAGTACTTC. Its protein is CASSLEGGREQYF.

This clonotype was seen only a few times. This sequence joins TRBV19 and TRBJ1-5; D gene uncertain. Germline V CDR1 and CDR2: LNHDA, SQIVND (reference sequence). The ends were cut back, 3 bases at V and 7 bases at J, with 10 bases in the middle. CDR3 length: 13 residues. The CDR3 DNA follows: TGTGCCAGTAGTATTAGGCAAGAGCAGCCCCAGCATTTT. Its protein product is CASSIRQEQPQHF.

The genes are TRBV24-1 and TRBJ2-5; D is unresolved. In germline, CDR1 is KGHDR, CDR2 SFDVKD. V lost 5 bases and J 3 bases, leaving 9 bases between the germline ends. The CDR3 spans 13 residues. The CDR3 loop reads CATSVAEEETQYF. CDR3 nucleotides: TGTGCCACCAGTGTAGCAGAAGAAGAGACCCAGTACTTC.

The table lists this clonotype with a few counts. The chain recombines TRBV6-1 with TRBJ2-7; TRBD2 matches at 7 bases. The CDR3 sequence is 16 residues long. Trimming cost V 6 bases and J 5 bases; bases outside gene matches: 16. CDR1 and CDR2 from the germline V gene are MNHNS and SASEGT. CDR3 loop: CASSRHSNREVNEQYF. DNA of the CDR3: TGTGCCAGCAGCCGACATTCGAACCGGGAGGTGAACGAGCAGTACTTC.

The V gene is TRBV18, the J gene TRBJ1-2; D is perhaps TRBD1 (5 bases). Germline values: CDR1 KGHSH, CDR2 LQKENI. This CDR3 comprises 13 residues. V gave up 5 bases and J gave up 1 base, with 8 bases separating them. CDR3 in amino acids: CASSSGRNYGYTF. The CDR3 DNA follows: TGTGCCAGCTCATCGGGGCGTAACTATGGCTACACCTTC.

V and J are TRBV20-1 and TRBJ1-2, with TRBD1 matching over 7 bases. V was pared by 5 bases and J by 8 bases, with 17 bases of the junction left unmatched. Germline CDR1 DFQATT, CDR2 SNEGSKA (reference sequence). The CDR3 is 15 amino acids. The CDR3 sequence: CSAPGGPGARPGYTF. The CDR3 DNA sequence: TGCAGTGCTCCAGGGGGACCAGGGGCACGACCAGGCTACACCTTC.

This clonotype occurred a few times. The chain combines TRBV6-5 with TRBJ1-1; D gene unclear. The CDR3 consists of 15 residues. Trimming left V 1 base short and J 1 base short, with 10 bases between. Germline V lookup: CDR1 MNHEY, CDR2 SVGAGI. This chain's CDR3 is CASSYFGRTNTEAFF. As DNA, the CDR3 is TGTGCCAGCAGTTACTTTGGGAGGACGAACACTGAAGCTTTCTTT.

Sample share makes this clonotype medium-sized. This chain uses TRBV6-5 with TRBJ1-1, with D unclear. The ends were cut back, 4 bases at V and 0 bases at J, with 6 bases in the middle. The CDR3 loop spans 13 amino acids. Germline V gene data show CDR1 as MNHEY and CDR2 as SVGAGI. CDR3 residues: CASSSRMNTEAFF. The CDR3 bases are TGTGCCAGCAGTTCCAGAATGAACACTGAAGCTTTCTTT.

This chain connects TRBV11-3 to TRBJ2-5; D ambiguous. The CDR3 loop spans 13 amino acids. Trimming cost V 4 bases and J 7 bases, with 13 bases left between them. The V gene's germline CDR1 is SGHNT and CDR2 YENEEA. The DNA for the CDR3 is TGTGCCAGCAGCTCCGCCTATTTTGTGACCCAGTACTTC. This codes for CASSSAYFVTQYF. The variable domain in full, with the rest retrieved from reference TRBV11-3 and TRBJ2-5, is EAGVVQSPRYKIIEKKQPVAFWCNPISGHNTLYWYLQNLGQGPELLIRYENEEAVDDSQLPKDRFSAERLKGVDSTLKIQPAELGDSAVYLCASSSAYFVTQYFGPGTRLLVL.

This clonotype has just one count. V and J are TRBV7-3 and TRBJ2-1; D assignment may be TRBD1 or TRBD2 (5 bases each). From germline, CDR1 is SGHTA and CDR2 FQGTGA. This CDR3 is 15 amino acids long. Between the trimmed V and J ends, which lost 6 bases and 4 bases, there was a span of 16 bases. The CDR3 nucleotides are TGTGCCAGCAGGTTTCCCGGGACGGGTTACAATGAGCAGTTCTTC. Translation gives CASRFPGTGYNEQFF. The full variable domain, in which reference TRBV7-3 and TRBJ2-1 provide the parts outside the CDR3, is GAGVSQTPSNKVTEKGKYVELRCDPISGHTALYWYRQSLGQGPEFLIYFQGTGAADDSGLPNDRFFAVRPEGSVSTLKIQRTERGDSAVYLCASRFPGTGYNEQFFGPGTRLTVL.

CDR3 protein: CASSIEGQSEQYF. The CDR3 bases are TGTGCCAGTAGCATAGAGGGACAGTCCGAGCAGTACTTC. The gene calls are TRBV2 and TRBJ2-7; the match to TRBD1 covers 7 bases. Germline V lookup: CDR1 SNHLY, CDR2 FYNNEI. V lost 9 bases to trimming and J lost 6 bases; unmatched junction nucleotides: 11. The CDR3 has 13 residues.

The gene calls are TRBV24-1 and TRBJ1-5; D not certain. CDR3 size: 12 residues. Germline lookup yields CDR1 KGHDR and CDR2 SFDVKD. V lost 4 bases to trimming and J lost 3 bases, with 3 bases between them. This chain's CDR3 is CATSEPNQPQHF. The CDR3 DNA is TGTGCCACCAGTGAACCCAATCAGCCCCAGCATTTT.

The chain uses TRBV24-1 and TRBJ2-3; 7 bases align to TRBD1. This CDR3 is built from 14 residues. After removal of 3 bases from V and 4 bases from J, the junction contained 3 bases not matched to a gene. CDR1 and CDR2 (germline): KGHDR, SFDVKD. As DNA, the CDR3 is TGTGCCACCAGTGATACAGGGGACGCAGATACGCAGTATTTT. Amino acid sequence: CATSDTGDADTQYF.